This entry describes one T cell receptor beta chain. A few counts support this clone. Its antigen is still unknown. There are no base qualities to consult, and no much larger clone falls within one base. The sample carries other DNA sequences with the same CDR3. The immunoSEQ hsTCRB v3.0 assay was used at survey level resolution to sequence the TRB variable region. The targeted TRB sequencing depth was about 40,000-55,000 T-cell genomes per sample. An Illumina MiSeq with a v3 150-cycle kit was used to sequence the pooled TRB libraries. The paper's processing steps were these. Repertoire analysis ran in R within a reproducible Nextflow workflow covering QC, data transformation and analysis. LymphoSeq2, an R package for exploring AIRR-Seq data, was used to implement the custom analyses. After excluding a handful of samples that yielded fewer than 5000 total TRB sequences, 188 HIV repertoires remained for analysis. Among the 180 or so HIV repertoires that were kept, around 60 were collected before ART initiation and more than 120 were collected after ART initiation. Repertoires were downsampled to 5000 TRB nucleotide sequences, and summary statistics were averaged over 100 downsampling iterations. The analysis kept only TRB sequences whose CDR3 regions were at least seven amino acids long. Diversity was measured with a Shannon entropy-derived clonality score and the Gini coefficient. Repertoire networks linked the top 5000 CDR3 amino acid sequences whenever two sequences differed by an edit distance of one. For TRB CDR3 amino acid sequences, GLIPH2 was used to predict antigen specificity groups and MHC restriction. Known CMV, EBV, HIV or tissue antigen associations were flagged by matching CDR3 amino acid sequences against VDJdb and McPAS-TCR. Pre-ART, post-ART and control groups were compared with Wilcoxon signed-rank tests and Holm-Bonferroni correction. TCRdb took this table from immuneACCESS and kept in-frame rearrangements with V and J called. Such tables lack part of the clones; where checked against another copy, unresolved V genes explain under half of the gap, and the rest is unexplained. The V and J calls and the clone size are those of that table, but D and trimming were determined from the DNA. The sample profile shows about 21,000 clones; 76% of them were found once. Roughly a tenth of the sample rests with the top ten.

This sample stems from a study of long-term antiretroviral therapy in people with HIV (dated by TCRdb to the early 2020s). At the level of the whole study: The earliest samples were collected about a decade before the 2015 WHO recommendation for immediate ART, when ART was typically delayed until CD4 counts fell. The cohort contributed roughly 200 cryopreserved PBMC samples from around 33 adults with confirmed HIV infection, collected serially over a mean of approximately six years (range 1-12). A retrospective serial study tested whether ART initiation and durable HIV suppression were associated with changes in peripheral blood TRB repertoire composition and diversity. About 35% of the 30 participants with HIV were female. Test extractions of a monoclonal T-cell line alongside a few dozen polyclonal samples showed no cross-contamination during QIAcube processing.

Inclusion was restricted to participants for whom at least one PBMC sample before ART initiation and at least two post-ART samples were available. Every participant with HIV received treatment in the United States of America. Before DNA extraction, cryopreserved samples of 1-10 million PBMC were thawed and then washed. At the time of the earliest PBMC sample, participants with HIV were aged between about 23 and 55 years. Per participant, PBMC samples came from 1-4 timepoints prior to ART initiation and 2-8 timepoints following ART initiation, for a median of 7 samples. Serial HIV viral load, CD4+ T-cell count, ART history and demographic data were obtained for every participant. Genomic DNA was extracted from unsorted PBMC with a Qiagen kit on a QIAcube, processed in batches of 12 samples. Study-wide findings and limitations: Limited PBMC availability meant only the TCR beta chain was sequenced, without alpha chain pairing. Compared with controls, HIV repertoires had narrower CDR3 length ranges, and the network structure pointed to an antigen-experienced repertoire that shifted only slightly toward naive after ART. A significant increase in TRB diversity was found to be associated with ART initiation, although TRB diversity was observed to remain significantly below that of transplant donor controls even after long-term ART. The samples were dated from about 2003 to 2017, and the ART regimens that were used may be less effective than current ART regimens. Because cell numbers in pre-ART samples were limited, unsorted PBMC were profiled instead of sorted CD4+ and CD8+ T cells. Inferences about post-ART repertoire changes were limited because no data were available on ART adherence, viral resistance or therapy changes. The repertoire was dominated across all time points by expanded TRB clones identified before ART initiation, although this dominance was seen to fluctuate and to decrease in many PLHIV after ART.

Looking up the germline V gene (reference sequence) yields CDR1 LNHDA and CDR2 SQIVND. From cysteine to phenylalanine, the CDR3 is 14 amino acids long. The retained sequence is limited to the CDR3, 42 bases, with the frame set at the first base. V is pared back by 3 bases and J by 0 bases, with 5 bases lying between the germline termini. In this chain, TRBV19 is recombined with TRBJ2-2; no confident D gene assignment can be made. The TCR originated in a man aged 18 to 30 with HIV. The specimen comprised unsorted PBMCs, sampled 0.5 years before starting antiretroviral therapy. The DNA is as follows: TGTGCCAGTAGTATTCGGGCGAACACCGGGGAGCTGTTTTTT. The resulting protein is CASSIRANTGELFF.